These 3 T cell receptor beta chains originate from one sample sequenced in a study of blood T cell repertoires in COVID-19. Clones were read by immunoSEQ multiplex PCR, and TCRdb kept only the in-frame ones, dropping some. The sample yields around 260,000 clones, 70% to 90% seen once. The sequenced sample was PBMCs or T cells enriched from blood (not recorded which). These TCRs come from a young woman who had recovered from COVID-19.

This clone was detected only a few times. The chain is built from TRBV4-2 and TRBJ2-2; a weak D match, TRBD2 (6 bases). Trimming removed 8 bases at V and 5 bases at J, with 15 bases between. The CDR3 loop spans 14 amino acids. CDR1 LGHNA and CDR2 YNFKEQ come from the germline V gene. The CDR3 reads CASRIPGGTGELFF. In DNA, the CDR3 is TGTGCCAGCCGAATTCCCGGGGGAACCGGGGAGCTGTTTTTT.

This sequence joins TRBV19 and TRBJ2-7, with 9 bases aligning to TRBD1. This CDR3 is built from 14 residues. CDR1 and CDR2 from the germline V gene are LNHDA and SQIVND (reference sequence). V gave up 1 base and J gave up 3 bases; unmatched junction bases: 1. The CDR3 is CASSIGQGVYEQYF. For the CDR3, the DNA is TGTGCCAGTAGTATAGGACAGGGGGTCTACGAGCAGTACTTC.

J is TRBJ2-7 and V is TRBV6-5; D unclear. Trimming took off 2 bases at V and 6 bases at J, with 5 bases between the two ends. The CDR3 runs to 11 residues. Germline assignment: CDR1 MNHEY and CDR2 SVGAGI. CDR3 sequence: CASSYVSEQYF. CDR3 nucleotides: TGTGCCAGCAGTTACGTGAGCGAGCAGTACTTC.